Listed below are T cell receptor beta chains from one sample, sequenced in a study of OX40 agonist ivuxolimab in advanced cancers. Sequenced by immunoSEQ multiplex PCR; TCRdb stores in-frame clones only, minus some. The sample shows roughly 50,000 clones, approximately 88% of them seen only once. The starting material was CD4+ or CD8+ T cells sorted from blood, obtained in a trial of the OX40 agonist ivuxolimab. The receptors derive from an adult with an advanced solid tumor such as melanoma, head and neck, liver or kidney cancer. CDR3s include the opening cysteine and the closing phenylalanine or tryptophan. The D gene is left open where the match is weak. Size is omitted from some rows. Given values are once, few, many or a class for expanded clones.

J | D | V | size | DNA | CDR3
TRBJ2-2 | - | TRBV28 | - | TGTGCCAGCAGTTTATCCCAAAGGGGGACCGGGGAGCTGTTTTTT | CASSLSQRGTGELFF
TRBJ2-2 | - | TRBV13 | few | TGTGCCAGCAGCTTAAGCGGAGGTAGGATCGGGGAGCTGTTTTTT | CASSLSGGRIGELFF
TRBJ1-2 | - | TRBV6-5 | - | TGTGCCAGCAGTTACTCAGGGGGGAACTATGGCTACACCTTC | CASSYSGGNYGYTF
TRBJ1-5 | - | TRBV5-6 | - | TGTGCCAGCAGCTTCTTAACAGACTACAATCAGCCCCAGCATTTT | CASSFLTDYNQPQHF
TRBJ1-5 | TRBD1 | TRBV6-1 | - | TGTGCCAGCAGGGCAGGGGGCCAAAGCAATCAGCCCCAGCATTTT | CASRAGGQSNQPQHF
TRBJ2-1 | TRBD2 | TRBV4-1 | - | TGCGCCAGCCGCACAAGCGGGGGGCACTACAATGAGCAGTTCTTC | CASRTSGGHYNEQFF
TRBJ1-1 | - | TRBV5-5 | - | TGTGCCAGCAGCCTCCTGGATGGTGGCGGGCAGAACACTGAAGCTTTCTTT | CASSLLDGGGQNTEAFF
TRBJ2-7 | - | TRBV30 | once | TGTGCCTGGAGTGGGGCGGGGAGGAATTACGAGCAGTACTTC | CAWSGAGRNYEQYF
TRBJ1-2 | TRBD1 | TRBV19 | - | TGTGCCAGTAGTCCACAGGGGATAAGTGGCTACACCTTC | CASSPQGISGYTF
TRBJ2-3 | - | TRBV5-5 | - | TGTGCCAGCAGCTTGGAGAGGGGTAGCACAGATACGCAGTATTTT | CASSLERGSTDTQYF
TRBJ1-1 | - | TRBV9 | few | TGTGCCAGTAGGGGAGGGCCGGGCACTGAAGCTTTCTTT | CASRGGPGTEAFF
TRBJ2-5 | - | TRBV4-1 | - | TGCGCCAGCAGCCAAGATCCGGGGTACCGACAAGAGACCCAGTACTTC | CASSQDPGYRQETQYF
TRBJ1-2 | - | TRBV2 | few | TGTGCCAGCAGTGACAATGGCTACACCTTC | CASSDNGYTF
TRBJ2-7 | TRBD2 | TRBV5-1 | - | TGCGCCAGCAGCCCCTTCGGACTAGCGGACTCCTACGAGCAGTACTTC | CASSPFGLADSYEQYF
TRBJ2-3 | TRBD1 | TRBV27 | - | TGTGCCAGCAGTTTAACCCAGGGGGCGCGGAACACAGATACGCAGTATTTT | CASSLTQGARNTDTQYF
TRBJ1-5 | - | TRBV6-1 | - | TGTGCCAGCAGTGATCTTACGGGACACGTAGGCGGCAATCAGCCCCAGCATTTT | CASSDLTGHVGGNQPQHF
TRBJ1-5 | - | TRBV28 | - | TGTGCCAGCAGTATTCGGACAGTTAATAGCAATCAGCCCCAGCATTTT | CASSIRTVNSNQPQHF
TRBJ2-5 | - | TRBV2 | - | TGTGCCAGCAGTGATGACGGCAGGGTAGGAAGAGAGACCCAGTACTTC | CASSDDGRVGRETQYF
TRBJ2-2 | - | TRBV9 | - | TGTGCCAGCAGCGGGGACACCCACACCGGGGAGCTGTTTTTT | CASSGDTHTGELFF
TRBJ2-3 | - | TRBV7-2 | - | TGTGCCAGCAGCTTGATTCCCGGGACGGACACAGATACGCAGTATTTT | CASSLIPGTDTDTQYF
TRBJ2-1 | TRBD2 | TRBV19 | - | TGTGCCAGTAGTATTTCCAGCGGGGCATACAATGAGCAGTTCTTC | CASSISSGAYNEQFF